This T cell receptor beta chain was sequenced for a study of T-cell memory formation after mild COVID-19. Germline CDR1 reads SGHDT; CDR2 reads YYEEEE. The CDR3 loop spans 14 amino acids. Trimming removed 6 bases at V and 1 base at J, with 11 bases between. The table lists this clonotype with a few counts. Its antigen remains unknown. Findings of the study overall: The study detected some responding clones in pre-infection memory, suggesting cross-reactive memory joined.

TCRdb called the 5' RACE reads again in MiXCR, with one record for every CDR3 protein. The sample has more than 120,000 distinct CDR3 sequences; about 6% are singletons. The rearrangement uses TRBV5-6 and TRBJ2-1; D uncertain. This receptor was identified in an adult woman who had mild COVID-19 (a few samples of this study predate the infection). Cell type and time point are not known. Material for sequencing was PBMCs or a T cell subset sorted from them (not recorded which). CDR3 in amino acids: CASTRLGSYNEQFF. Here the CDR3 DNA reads TGTGCCAGCACTCGCCTGGGGTCCTACAATGAGCAGTTCTTC.